The present TCR beta chain was sequenced within a study of OX40 agonist ivuxolimab in advanced cancers. Only in-frame clones appear in the TCRdb table, and some are missing; sequencing was by immunoSEQ multiplex PCR. The sample has 70,000 or so clones, roughly 80% seen once. This clone came up many times. This CDR3 contains 16 residues. The germline gives CDR1 SGHRS, CDR2 YFSETQ. The V end lost 1 base, the J end lost 6 bases, and 14 bases lay between the germline ends. The chain combines TRBV5-1 with TRBJ1-6; possibly TRBD1 for D (5 bases). This receptor was identified in an adult with an advanced solid tumor such as melanoma, head and neck, liver or kidney cancer. This specimen consisted of CD4+ or CD8+ T cells sorted from blood, obtained in a trial of the OX40 agonist ivuxolimab. The CDR3 reads CASSLTGTQINSPLHF. DNA of the CDR3: TGCGCCAGCAGCTTGACAGGCACTCAGATTAATTCACCCCTCCACTTT.